The 27 T cell receptor beta chains below were found in one sample sequenced in a study of cytomegalovirus exposure and HLA in healthy donors. Only in-frame clones appear in the TCRdb table, and some are missing; sequencing was by immunoSEQ multiplex PCR. The sample lists around 86,000 clones, approximately 95% occurring once. The sequenced sample was PBMCs. Receptors originate from a woman aged 30 to 39 in good health and CMV-seropositive.

The chain couples TRBV4-1 to TRBJ2-5; TRBD1 agrees at 11 bases. V shed 3 bases and J 1 base; nucleotides not matched to a gene: 4. The CDR3 spans 16 residues. Germline V gene data show CDR1 as MGHRA and CDR2 as YSYEKL. The CDR3 DNA reads as TGCGCCAGCAGCCAGACCGGGACAGGGGGCCAAGAGACCCAGTACTTC. This encodes CASSQTGTGGQETQYF.

The genes are TRBV7-2 and TRBJ2-5, with a possible D match to TRBD1 (6 bases). Germline values: CDR1 SGHTA, CDR2 FQGNSA. CDR3 size: 14 residues. V lost 5 bases to trimming and J lost 5 bases, with 15 bases between them. CDR3 in amino acids: CASSLPGHAETQYF. CDR3 in DNA: TGTGCCAGCAGCCTCCCGGGACACGCGGAGACCCAGTACTTC.

The chain combines TRBV10-3 with TRBJ2-5; TRBD2 is a possible D gene (6 bases). CDR3 length: 15 residues. Trimming removed 4 bases from V and 3 bases from J, with 15 bases in between. Germline-derived CDR1 and CDR2 are ENHRY and SYGVKD. The CDR3 nucleotides read TGTGCCATCAGTGCCCCCCCGGCGGGAAAAGAGACCCAGTACTTC. As protein: CAISAPPAGKETQYF.

The gene calls are TRBV30 and TRBJ2-1, with TRBD2 matching over 8 bases. Germline trimming cut 2 bases from V and 8 bases from J; bases unmatched to any gene: 8. The CDR3 is 14 residues long. The V gene's germline CDR1 is GTSNPN and CDR2 SVGIG (reference sequence). The CDR3 coding sequence is TGTGCCTGGAGTCCTGGACTAGCTGGGCATGAGCAGTTCTTC. Translation: CAWSPGLAGHEQFF.

This chain links TRBV27 with TRBJ1-2, with 7 bases that match TRBD1. CDR1 and CDR2 from the germline V gene are MNHEY and SMNVEV (reference sequence). This CDR3 is built from 13 residues. The V and J ends lost 5 bases and 3 bases, in that order; junction bases with no gene match: 3. The CDR3 nucleotides are TGTGCCAGCAGTGACAGGGATCACTATGGCTACACCTTC. Translated: CASSDRDHYGYTF.

The J gene is TRBJ2-3, the V gene TRBV6-4; 7 nucleotides match TRBD1. Germline values: CDR1 MRHNA, CDR2 SNTAGT. This CDR3 comprises 14 residues. After removal of 6 bases from V and 2 bases from J, the junction contained 5 bases not matched to a gene. CDR3 sequence reads: CASRRTGNTDTQYF. CDR3 sequence (DNA): TGTGCCAGCAGACGGACAGGAAACACAGATACGCAGTATTTT.

The chain has TRBV29-1 and TRBJ1-1, with a weak D call TRBD1 (5 bases). The CDR3 runs to 14 residues. In germline, CDR1 is SQVTM, CDR2 ANQGSEA. Trimming stripped 7 bases from V and 3 bases from J, with 18 bases between. CDR3 DNA: TGCAGCGGGAGACACGACAGTCGGCACACTGAAGCTTTCTTT. This sequence encodes CSGRHDSRHTEAFF.

The rearrangement joins TRBV7-8 to TRBJ2-7; D is unclear. With 3 bases removed from V and 6 bases from J, the gap between germline ends came to 21 bases. The germline V gene encodes CDR1 SGHVS and CDR2 FQNEAQ. The CDR3 sequence is 16 residues long. The CDR3 sequence: CASSFAIPVTGGEQYF. CDR3 nucleotide sequence: TGTGCCAGCAGCTTTGCCATTCCTGTCACCGGCGGCGAGCAGTACTTC.

The genes are TRBV21-1 and TRBJ1-5. TRBV21-1 is classified as a pseudogene. The CDR3 extends over 17 amino acids. CDR3 residues: CASSKASATESNQPQHF. The CDR3 DNA is TGTGCCAGCAGCAAAGCTTCGGCGACGGAGAGCAATCAGCCCCAGCATTTT.

The J gene is TRBJ1-1, the V gene TRBV27, with D possibly matching TRBD1 (6 bases). There are 15 residues in the CDR3. Germline assignment: CDR1 MNHEY and CDR2 SMNVEV (reference sequence). V dropped 2 bases and J dropped 8 bases, with 18 bases sitting between them. CDR3 bases: TGTGCCAGCAGTTTACTTGGGGGCAGACAAAACGAAGCTTTCTTT. Protein product: CASSLLGGRQNEAFF.

V and J are TRBV7-2 and TRBJ1-5, with D maybe TRBD1 (5 bases). Germline V gene data show CDR1 as SGHTA and CDR2 as FQGNSA. Trimming shortened V by 1 base and J by 3 bases, and 10 bases separated the two germline ends. This CDR3 region has 15 residues. The CDR3 spells CASSLGPDTNQPQHF. The CDR3 nucleotides read TGTGCCAGCAGCTTAGGGCCGGACACCAATCAGCCCCAGCATTTT. Variable domain in full (rest from reference TRBV7-2 and TRBJ1-5): GAGVSQSPSNKVTEKGKDVELRCDPISGHTALYWYRQSLGQGLEFLIYFQGNSAPDKSGLPSDRFSAERTGGSVSTLTIQRTQQEDSAVYLCASSLGPDTNQPQHFGDGTRLSIL.

This clone was recorded only once. The chain combines TRBV28 with TRBJ2-7, with no clear D. The CDR3 contains 13 residues. From germline, CDR1 is MDHEN and CDR2 SYDVKM. Trimming shortened V by 3 bases and J by 5 bases, and 11 bases separated the two germline ends. The CDR3 loop reads CASSLRLIDEQYF. The DNA for the CDR3 is TGTGCCAGCAGTTTGCGGCTAATCGACGAGCAGTACTTC. Full variable domain (missing parts from reference TRBV28 and TRBJ2-7): DVKVTQSSRYLVKRTGEKVFLECVQDMDHENMFWYRQDPGLGLRLIYFSYDVKMKEKGDIPEGYSVSREKKERFSLILESASTNQTSMYLCASSLRLIDEQYFGPGTRLTVT.

The V gene is TRBV7-3, the J gene TRBJ2-1; 11 nucleotides line up with TRBD2. Germline-derived CDR1 and CDR2 are SGHTA and FQGTGA. This CDR3 is 17 amino acids long. With 3 bases clipped from V and 1 base from J, the junction kept 5 bases outside the gene matches. For the CDR3, the DNA is TGTGCCAGCAGCTTGACGAGACTAGCGGGATCCTACAATGAGCAGTTCTTC. Translating it yields CASSLTRLAGSYNEQFF.

The chain employs TRBV6-1 and TRBJ1-3; no clear D gene. V was clipped by 7 bases and J by 8 bases, with 18 bases between them. The CDR3 spans 14 residues. Germline V gene sequence: CDR1 MNHNS, CDR2 SASEGT. DNA of the CDR3: TGTGCCAGCATTCTGGACCCTCGCGGGTACACCATATATTTT. Translated, it gives CASILDPRGYTIYF.

This sequence joins TRBV28 and TRBJ2-1, with TRBD1 identical over 7 bases. The CDR3 is 15 residues long. In germline, CDR1 is MDHEN, CDR2 SYDVKM. Trimming at V came to 7 bases and at J to 3 bases, leaving 9 bases not matched to a gene. The CDR3 nucleotides are TGTGCCAGCAATCCGACAGGGAGACGCTACAATGAGCAGTTCTTC. Translated: CASNPTGRRYNEQFF.

The DNA for the CDR3 is TGTGCCAGCAGTTCAGGGACAGGGCGCGAGCAGTACTTC. This gives the protein CASSSGTGREQYF. This rearrangement joins TRBV27 to TRBJ2-7; 9 bases match TRBD1. V lost 4 bases, J lost 6 bases, and 4 bases stayed unmatched. The CDR3 is made up of 13 amino acids. In germline, CDR1 is MNHEY, CDR2 SMNVEV (reference sequence).

The genes are TRBV10-3 and TRBJ2-6; the D gene is possibly TRBD2 (6 bases). CDR3 length equals 17 residues. Germline V gene data show CDR1 as ENHRY and CDR2 as SYGVKD. The V and J ends lost 1 base and 2 bases respectively, with 12 bases between them. The CDR3 region is CAISELRGGTGANVLTF. CDR3 coding DNA: TGTGCCATCAGTGAGTTGAGAGGAGGGACTGGGGCCAACGTCCTGACTTTC.

The chain carries TRBV7-2 and TRBJ2-7; no definite D call. The V and J ends lost 3 bases and 4 bases respectively, with 4 bases between them. The CDR3 has 11 residues. The germline V gene encodes CDR1 SGHTA and CDR2 FQGNSA. The CDR3 DNA reads as TGTGCCAGCAGCTTTAGATACGAGCAGTACTTC. Its translation is CASSFRYEQYF.

The chain has TRBV14 and TRBJ2-2, with TRBD2 identical over 15 bases. V dropped 0 bases and J dropped 0; count of bases not matched to a gene: 11. The CDR3 extends over 22 amino acids. The germline V gene encodes CDR1 SGHDN and CDR2 FVKESK. CDR3 region: CASSQEFLGLAGGTANTGELFF. CDR3 sequence (DNA): TGTGCCAGCAGCCAAGAATTTTTAGGACTAGCGGGAGGGACCGCGAACACCGGGGAGCTGTTTTTT. Based on the CDR3 plus reference TRBV14 and TRBJ2-2, the full variable domain is EAGVTQFPSHSVIEKGQTVTLRCDPISGHDNLYWYRRVMGKEIKFLLHFVKESKQDESGMPNNRFLAERTGGTYSTLKVQPAELEDSGVYFCASSQEFLGLAGGTANTGELFFGEGSRLTVL.

This sequence joins TRBV11-2 and TRBJ1-2; unclear D gene. V dropped 5 bases and J dropped 0 bases, with 22 bases sitting between them. CDR1 is SGHAT, CDR2 FQNNGV, per germline. This CDR3 has 18 residues. The CDR3 bases are TGTGCCAGCAGCCGAGGGTCTTTTGGTCCCAAACCTAACTATGGCTACACCTTC. Translating it yields CASSRGSFGPKPNYGYTF.

The chain recombines TRBV4-3 with TRBJ1-2; D gene ambiguous. CDR1 is LGHNA and CDR2 is YSLEER in the germline V gene. V was pared by 0 bases and J by 5 bases, with 13 bases between. This CDR3 is built from 15 residues. As DNA, the CDR3 is TGCGCCAGCAGCCAAGATCGACGTGGGCTATATGGCTACACCTTC. Translated, it gives CASSQDRRGLYGYTF.

The chain combines TRBV4-3 with TRBJ1-3; weak D call: TRBD1 (5 bases). There are 18 residues in the CDR3. Trimming left V 0 bases short and J 4 bases short, with 19 bases between. Looked up from germline, CDR1 is LGHNA and CDR2 is YSLEER. This CDR3 is CASSQDPQGLWTGNTIYF. The CDR3 DNA is TGCGCCAGCAGCCAAGACCCCCAGGGTCTCTGGACGGGAAACACCATATATTTT.

The rearrangement joins TRBV27 to TRBJ2-1, with a weak D call TRBD2 (7 bases). CDR3 length equals 14 residues. V dropped 2 bases and J dropped 7 bases, with 12 bases sitting between them. In germline, CDR1 is MNHEY, CDR2 SMNVEV (reference sequence). In DNA, the CDR3 is TGTGCCAGCAGTTTACGGGGGGCTGGTAATGAGCAGTTCTTC. Its protein is CASSLRGAGNEQFF.

A single count supports this clone. This chain uses TRBV4-1 with TRBJ2-7; 8 bases are shared with TRBD2. The V and J ends lost 0 bases and 7 bases, in that order; junction bases with no gene match: 11. Germline CDR1 is MGHRA and CDR2 is YSYEKL. CDR3 length: 16 residues. The CDR3 is CASSQDTGGAPWEQYF. The CDR3 nucleotides are TGCGCCAGCAGCCAAGATACGGGGGGGGCACCATGGGAGCAGTACTTC.

This chain uses TRBV11-2 with TRBJ1-1; the D gene is possibly TRBD1 (5 bases). Germline V lookup: CDR1 SGHAT, CDR2 FQNNGV. The CDR3 is made up of 11 amino acids. Deletions cut 5 bases from V and 8 bases from J, with 9 bases between. The DNA of the CDR3 is TGTGCCAGCAGCCATGGGGGGGAAGCTTTCTTT. This sequence encodes CASSHGGEAFF.

The V call is TRBV18, the J call TRBJ2-2; TRBD1 agrees at 9 bases. This CDR3 spans 15 amino acids. J lost 1 base, V lost 3 bases, and 0 bases had no gene match. The V gene's germline CDR1 is KGHSH and CDR2 LQKENI. The DNA for the CDR3 is TGTGCCAGCTCACCGGGACAGGGGAACACCGGGGAGCTGTTTTTT. It encodes CASSPGQGNTGELFF.

The rearrangement joins TRBV25-1 to TRBJ2-7; a possible D gene is TRBD2 (6 bases). Germline loops: CDR1 MGHDK, CDR2 SYGVNS. V lost 4 bases and J lost 6, with 16 bases in between. CDR3 size: 14 residues. The CDR3 DNA sequence: TGTGCCAGCAGTGCGGGAGACAGACCCTCCGAGCAGTACTTC. It is translated as CASSAGDRPSEQYF.